A selection of T cell receptor beta chains follows, all from one sample in a study of T cell responses to AZD1222 COVID-19 vaccine. Repertoires were generated with immunoSEQ multiplex PCR, while TCRdb's copy carries only in-frame clones and drops some. The sample lists approximately 110,000 clones, about 92% occurring once. The material was peripheral blood, obtained 28 days after the second AZD1222 dose. The receptors originated from an adult who received the AZD1222 COVID-19 vaccine. Each CDR3 is given with its conserved first and last residue. The D gene is left open where the match is weak.

D gene: NA; V gene: TRBV2; J gene: TRBJ1-5; CDR3 protein: CASEPGRNQPQHF; CDR3 DNA: TGTGCCAGCGAACCGGGACGGAATCAGCCCCAGCATTTT
D gene: TRBD1; V gene: TRBV14; J gene: TRBJ2-7; CDR3 protein: CASSDGTGDYEQYF; CDR3 DNA: TGTGCCAGCAGCGACGGGACAGGGGATTACGAGCAGTACTTC
D gene: TRBD1; V gene: TRBV7-9; J gene: TRBJ1-2; CDR3 protein: CASSLSGTGGSYGYTF; CDR3 DNA: TGTGCCAGCAGCTTATCAGGGACAGGGGGATCCTATGGCTACACCTTC
D gene: NA; V gene: TRBV18; J gene: TRBJ2-5; CDR3 protein: CASSPPARGAETQYF; CDR3 DNA: TGTGCCAGCTCACCACCGGCCAGGGGAGCGGAGACCCAGTACTTC
D gene: TRBD1; V gene: TRBV11-2; J gene: TRBJ2-3; CDR3 protein: CASSHQPQGAGDTQYF; CDR3 DNA: TGTGCCAGCAGCCACCAACCACAGGGGGCAGGAGATACGCAGTATTTT
D gene: NA; V gene: TRBV19; J gene: TRBJ1-5; CDR3 protein: CASSNWDGRLAQHF; CDR3 DNA: TGTGCCAGTAGTAACTGGGACGGGAGGTTGGCCCAGCATTTT
D gene: TRBD1; V gene: TRBV2; J gene: TRBJ1-5; CDR3 protein: CASSEDRGNQPQHF; CDR3 DNA: TGTGCCAGCAGCGAAGACAGGGGGAATCAGCCCCAGCATTTT
D gene: NA; V gene: TRBV28; J gene: TRBJ2-7; CDR3 protein: CASTLGPRWGSRDEQYF; CDR3 DNA: TGTGCCAGCACCCTGGGCCCAAGGTGGGGTTCACGGGACGAGCAGTACTTC
D gene: NA; V gene: TRBV13; J gene: TRBJ2-1; CDR3 protein: CASSPGPIGGNEQFF; CDR3 DNA: TGTGCCAGCAGCCCGGGACCAATCGGGGGCAATGAGCAGTTCTTC
D gene: NA; V gene: TRBV18; J gene: TRBJ2-1; CDR3 protein: CASSPLARGGKDEQFF; CDR3 DNA: TGTGCCAGCTCACCACTGGCGAGGGGGGGCAAGGATGAGCAGTTCTTC
D gene: NA; V gene: TRBV4-1; J gene: TRBJ1-1; CDR3 protein: CASSQLLTGLTEAFF; CDR3 DNA: TGCGCCAGCAGCCAATTACTTACAGGTCTGACTGAAGCTTTCTTT
D gene: TRBD2; V gene: TRBV2; J gene: TRBJ2-5; CDR3 protein: CASSENGASGNQETQYF; CDR3 DNA: TGTGCCAGCAGTGAAAATGGGGCTAGCGGGAATCAAGAGACCCAGTACTTC
D gene: TRBD2; V gene: TRBV3-1/TRBV3-2; J gene: TRBJ2-3; CDR3 protein: CASSQEPSGSTDTQYF; CDR3 DNA: TGTGCCAGCAGCCAAGAGCCTAGCGGGAGCACAGATACGCAGTATTTT
D gene: NA; V gene: TRBV19; J gene: TRBJ2-6; CDR3 protein: CASSMAGRPLSGANVLTF; CDR3 DNA: TGTGCCAGTAGTATGGCAGGTCGTCCACTCTCTGGGGCCAACGTCCTGACTTTC
D gene: TRBD1; V gene: TRBV28; J gene: TRBJ1-1; CDR3 protein: CASSPRQGGNLEAFF; CDR3 DNA: TGTGCCAGCAGTCCCAGACAGGGGGGAAACCTTGAAGCTTTCTTT
D gene: TRBD1; V gene: TRBV27; J gene: TRBJ2-7; CDR3 protein: CASSLHPGQGIIYEQYF; CDR3 DNA: TGTGCCAGCAGTCTCCATCCGGGACAGGGGATTATCTACGAGCAGTACTTC
D gene: NA; V gene: TRBV27; J gene: TRBJ2-3; CDR3 protein: CASSLLWGGTDTQYF; CDR3 DNA: TGTGCCAGCAGTTTATTGTGGGGGGGCACAGATACGCAGTATTTT
D gene: TRBD2; V gene: TRBV6-5; J gene: TRBJ2-7; CDR3 protein: CATFHPGGSSYEQYF; CDR3 DNA: TGTGCCACCTTTCACCCGGGAGGATCCTCCTACGAGCAGTACTTC
D gene: NA; V gene: TRBV5-1; J gene: TRBJ2-3; CDR3 protein: CASSVTARGDTQYF; CDR3 DNA: TGCGCCAGCAGCGTGACTGCTAGAGGGGATACGCAGTATTTT
D gene: NA; V gene: TRBV7-2; J gene: TRBJ2-1; CDR3 protein: CASSWVVKRVGVF; CDR3 DNA: TGTGCCAGCAGCTGGGTGGTGAAGCGGGTTGGGGTCTTC
D gene: NA; V gene: TRBV18; J gene: TRBJ2-7; CDR3 protein: CASSRGLIDEQYF; CDR3 DNA: TGTGCCAGCTCACGAGGACTCATAGACGAGCAGTACTTC
D gene: TRBD2; V gene: TRBV6-1; J gene: TRBJ2-3; CDR3 protein: CASSERRTSGGLADTQYF; CDR3 DNA: TGTGCCAGCAGTGAGCGGCGGACTAGCGGGGGGTTGGCAGATACGCAGTATTTT
D gene: TRBD2; V gene: TRBV24-1; J gene: TRBJ2-1; CDR3 protein: CATSATSGRASYNEQFF; CDR3 DNA: TGTGCCACCAGTGCCACTAGCGGGAGGGCCTCCTACAATGAGCAGTTCTTC
D gene: NA; V gene: TRBV5-5; J gene: TRBJ2-5; CDR3 protein: CASSYYQGTETQYF; CDR3 DNA: TGTGCCAGCAGTTACTACCAGGGTACAGAGACCCAGTACTTC
D gene: NA; V gene: TRBV6-4; J gene: TRBJ2-5; CDR3 protein: CASQKVAVQETQYF; CDR3 DNA: TGTGCCAGCCAAAAGGTAGCAGTACAAGAGACCCAGTACTTC